This TCR beta chain comes out of a study of blood T cell repertoires in COVID-19. This clone was recorded once. V gave up 7 bases and J gave up 10 bases, with 17 bases separating them. Germline V gene lookup returns CDR1 MNHEY and CDR2 SVGAGI. This CDR3 comprises 13 residues. The data were produced by immunoSEQ multiplex PCR, yet TCRdb's version contains in-frame clones alone and is incomplete. The sample holds 300,000 or so clones, roughly 82% seen once. Sequencing input: peripheral blood. The TCR originated in a woman between 45 and 65 years old with acute or convalescent COVID-19. The chain combines TRBV6-5 with TRBJ2-1; TRBD1 might be the D (6 bases). The CDR3 is CASKVGAVGEQFF. The CDR3 bases are TGTGCCAGCAAGGTGGGGGCTGTCGGGGAGCAGTTCTTC.